The 9 T cell receptor beta chains given below trace back to one sample, sequenced in a study of cytomegalovirus exposure and HLA in healthy donors. Use of 60 Vbeta and 13 Jbeta primers characterized the PCR. Generated by immunoSEQ multiplex PCR, the TCRdb table keeps only in-frame clones and is missing some. The sample contains approximately 140,000 clones, roughly four fifths of which appear only once. The sample comprised PBMCs. The receptors were sampled from a woman between 50 and 59 years old in good health and CMV-seronegative.

The rearrangement joins TRBV27 to TRBJ2-3; D uncertain. The end of the DNA aligns better with TRBJ1-5, so the J call may be wrong. This CDR3 spans 16 amino acids. Germline V gene data show CDR1 as MNHEY and CDR2 as SMNVEV (reference sequence). The DNA for the CDR3 is TGTGCCAGCAGTTTTGTGGCGGGAGTAGAATGGAGGGCGCAGCATTTT. Its translation: CASSFVAGVEWRAQHF.

The chain uses TRBV5-6 and TRBJ2-1; 14 bases align to TRBD2. The CDR3 is made up of 17 amino acids. Trimming cost V 4 bases and J 9 bases; bases outside gene matches: 12. Germline-derived CDR1 and CDR2 are SGHDT and YYEEEE. The CDR3 region has the DNA TGTGCCAGCAGCCTGGAAGTGGGACTAGCGGGAGTGGTTGAGCAGTTCTTC. As protein: CASSLEVGLAGVVEQFF.

The rearrangement uses TRBV2 and TRBJ1-2, with D tentatively TRBD1 (5 bases). V lost 10 bases and J 2 bases, leaving 17 bases between the germline ends. This CDR3 contains 14 residues. Germline V gene data show CDR1 as SNHLY and CDR2 as FYNNEI. For the CDR3, the DNA is TGTGCCACCCACCCGCCCGGGGGAAACTATGGCTACACCTTC. Protein: CATHPPGGNYGYTF. Filled out from reference TRBV2 and TRBJ1-2, the complete variable domain reads EPEVTQTPSHQVTQMGQEVILRCVPISNHLYFYWYRQILGQKVEFLVSFYNNEISEKSEIFDDQFSVERPDGSNFTLKIRSTKLEDSAMYFCATHPPGGNYGYTFGSGTRLTVV.

V usage is TRBV5-4 and J usage is TRBJ2-1; TRBD2 is a possible D gene (6 bases). Deletions cut 1 base from V and 7 bases from J, with 15 bases between. CDR3 length: 15 amino acids. Per the germline V gene, CDR1 is SGHNT and CDR2 is YYREEE (reference sequence). In DNA, the CDR3 is TGTGCCAGCAGCTTGAGACGGGATGGGAGGAATGAGCAGTTCTTC. Its translation is CASSLRRDGRNEQFF.

The chain carries TRBV28 and TRBJ1-5; 7 bases are shared with TRBD1. The CDR3 runs 15 residues. J gave up 11 bases and V 6 bases, and 16 bases lay outside the gene matches. Germline V gene data show CDR1 as MDHEN and CDR2 as SYDVKM. For the CDR3, the DNA is TGTGCCAGCAGCCCGACAGGGCTGCGCTGGAAGGCCCAGCATTTT. Protein: CASSPTGLRWKAQHF.

This chain connects TRBV5-1 to TRBJ2-1; 14 bases align to TRBD2. Germline V gene data show CDR1 as SGHRS and CDR2 as YFSETQ. The V gene end was trimmed by 4 bases and the J gene end by 8 bases; junction bases not matched to a gene: 11. This CDR3 spans 17 amino acids. CDR3 bases: TGCGCCAGCAGCCGAGCAGCCTCGGGACTAGCGGGAGATGAGCAGTTCTTC. It encodes CASSRAASGLAGDEQFF.

This clone was recorded a few times. The chain carries TRBV28 and TRBJ1-5; D perhaps matches TRBD1 (5 bases). CDR1 and CDR2 from the germline V gene are MDHEN and SYDVKM. The CDR3 runs 15 residues. The V gene lost 4 bases and the J gene lost 2 bases, with 12 bases spanning the gap. The CDR3 loop is CASSSNSRGNQPQHF. Written as DNA, the CDR3 is TGTGCCAGCAGTTCGAACTCCAGGGGCAATCAGCCCCAGCATTTT.

This chain joins TRBV29-1 and TRBJ2-1; 12 positions agree with TRBD2. With 4 bases clipped from V and 2 bases from J, the junction kept 9 bases outside the gene matches. Germline lookup yields CDR1 SQVTM and CDR2 ANQGSEA. The CDR3 sequence is 17 residues long. CDR3 bases: TGCAGCGTTGCGGGGACTAGCGGGTACGTTCCCTACAATGAGCAGTTCTTC. Protein product: CSVAGTSGYVPYNEQFF.

V usage is TRBV11-2 and J usage is TRBJ2-7; 7 bases agree with TRBD2. The CDR3 consists of 16 residues. The junction had 8 bases not matched to a gene; V was cut back by 1 base and J by 2 bases. Germline V lookup: CDR1 SGHAT, CDR2 FQNNGV. CDR3 in amino acids: CASSLGGGSKTYEQYV. The CDR3 DNA reads as TGTGCCAGCAGCTTAGGAGGCGGGAGTAAGACCTACGAGCAGTACGTC.